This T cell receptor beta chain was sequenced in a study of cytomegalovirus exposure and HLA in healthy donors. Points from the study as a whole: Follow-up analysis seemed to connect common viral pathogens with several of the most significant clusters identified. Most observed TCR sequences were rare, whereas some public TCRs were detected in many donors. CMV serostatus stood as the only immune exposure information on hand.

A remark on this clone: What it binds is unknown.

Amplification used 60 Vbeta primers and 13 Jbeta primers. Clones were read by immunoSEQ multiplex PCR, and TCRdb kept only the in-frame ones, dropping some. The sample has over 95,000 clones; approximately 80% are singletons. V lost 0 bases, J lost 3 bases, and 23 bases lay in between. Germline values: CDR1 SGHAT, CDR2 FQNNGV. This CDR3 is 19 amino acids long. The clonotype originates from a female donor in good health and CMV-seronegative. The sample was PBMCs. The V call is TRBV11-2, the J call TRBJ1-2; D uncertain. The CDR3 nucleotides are TGTGCCAGCAGCTTAGATCAGAGGCAAAGGCCCGGGGTCCACTATGGCTACACCTTC. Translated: CASSLDQRQRPGVHYGYTF. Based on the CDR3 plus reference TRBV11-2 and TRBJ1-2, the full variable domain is EAGVAQSPRYKIIEKRQSVAFWCNPISGHATLYWYQQILGQGPKLLIQFQNNGVVDDSQLPKDRFSAERLKGVDSTLKIQPAKLEDSAVYLCASSLDQRQRPGVHYGYTFGSGTRLTVV.